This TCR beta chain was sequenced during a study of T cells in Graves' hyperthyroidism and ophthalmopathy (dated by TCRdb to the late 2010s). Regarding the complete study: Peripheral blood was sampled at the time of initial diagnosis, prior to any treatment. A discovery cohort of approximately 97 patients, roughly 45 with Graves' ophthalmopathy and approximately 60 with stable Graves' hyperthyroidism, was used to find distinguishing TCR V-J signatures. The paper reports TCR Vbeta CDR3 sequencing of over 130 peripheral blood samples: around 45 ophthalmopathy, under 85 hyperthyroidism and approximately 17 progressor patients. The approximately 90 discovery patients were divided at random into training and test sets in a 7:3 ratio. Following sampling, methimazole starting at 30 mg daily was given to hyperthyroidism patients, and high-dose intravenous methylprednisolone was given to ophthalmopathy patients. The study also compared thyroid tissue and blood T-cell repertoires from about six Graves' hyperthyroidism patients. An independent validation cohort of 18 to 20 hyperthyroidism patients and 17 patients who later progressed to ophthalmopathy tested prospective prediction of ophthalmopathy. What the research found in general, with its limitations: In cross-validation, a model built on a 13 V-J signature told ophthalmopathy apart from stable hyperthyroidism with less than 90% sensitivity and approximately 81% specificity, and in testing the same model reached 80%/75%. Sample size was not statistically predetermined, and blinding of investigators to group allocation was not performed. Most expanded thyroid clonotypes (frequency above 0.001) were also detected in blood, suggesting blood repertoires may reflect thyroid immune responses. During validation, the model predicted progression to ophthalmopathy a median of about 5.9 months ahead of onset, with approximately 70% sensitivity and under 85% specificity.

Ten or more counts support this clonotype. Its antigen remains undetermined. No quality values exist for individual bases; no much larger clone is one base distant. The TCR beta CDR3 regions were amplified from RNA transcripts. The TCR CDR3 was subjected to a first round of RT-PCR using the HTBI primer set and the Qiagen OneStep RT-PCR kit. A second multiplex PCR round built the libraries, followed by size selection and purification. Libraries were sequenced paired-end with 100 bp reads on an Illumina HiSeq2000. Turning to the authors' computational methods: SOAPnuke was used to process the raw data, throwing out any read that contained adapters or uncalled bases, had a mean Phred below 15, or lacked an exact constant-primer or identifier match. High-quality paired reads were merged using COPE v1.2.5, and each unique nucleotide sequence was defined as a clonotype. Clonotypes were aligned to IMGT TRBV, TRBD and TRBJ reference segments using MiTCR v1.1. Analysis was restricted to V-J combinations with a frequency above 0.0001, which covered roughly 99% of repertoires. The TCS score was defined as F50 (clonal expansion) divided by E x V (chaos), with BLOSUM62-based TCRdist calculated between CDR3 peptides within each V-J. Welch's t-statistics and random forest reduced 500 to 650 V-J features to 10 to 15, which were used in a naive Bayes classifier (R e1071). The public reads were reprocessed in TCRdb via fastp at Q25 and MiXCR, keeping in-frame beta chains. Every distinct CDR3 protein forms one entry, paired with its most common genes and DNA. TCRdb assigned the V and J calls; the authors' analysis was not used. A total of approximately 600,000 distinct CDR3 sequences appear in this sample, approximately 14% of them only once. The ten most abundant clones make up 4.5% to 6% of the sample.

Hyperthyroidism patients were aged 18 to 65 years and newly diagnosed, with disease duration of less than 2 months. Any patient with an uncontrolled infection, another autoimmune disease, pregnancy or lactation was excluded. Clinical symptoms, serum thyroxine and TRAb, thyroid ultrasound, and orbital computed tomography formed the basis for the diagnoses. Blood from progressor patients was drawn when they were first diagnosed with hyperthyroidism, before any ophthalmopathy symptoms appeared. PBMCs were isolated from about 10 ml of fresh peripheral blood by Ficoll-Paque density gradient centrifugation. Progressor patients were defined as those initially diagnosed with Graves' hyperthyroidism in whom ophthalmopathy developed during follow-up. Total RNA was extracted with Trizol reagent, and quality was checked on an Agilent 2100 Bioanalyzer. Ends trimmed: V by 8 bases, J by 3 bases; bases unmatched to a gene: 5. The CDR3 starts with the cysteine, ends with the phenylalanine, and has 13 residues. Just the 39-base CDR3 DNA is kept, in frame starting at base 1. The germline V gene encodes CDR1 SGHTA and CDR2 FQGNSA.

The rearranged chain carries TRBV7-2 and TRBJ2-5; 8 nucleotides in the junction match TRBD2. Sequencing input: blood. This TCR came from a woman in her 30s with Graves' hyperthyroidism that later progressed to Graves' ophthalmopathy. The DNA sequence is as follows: TGTGCCAGCGGGGCCGGGGGGGAAGAGACCCAGTACTTC. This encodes CASGAGGEETQYF.